The sequence of this T cell receptor (beta chain) was determined in a study of T cells in localized non-small cell lung cancer. Findings and caveats of the study: Longer overall survival was seen with higher T cell density measured in blood.

The CDR3 spans 12 residues. The ends lost 8 bases at V and 14 bases at J; junction bases unmatched: 10. CDR1 is MGHDK and CDR2 is SYGVNS in the germline V gene. Repertoires were generated with immunoSEQ multiplex PCR, while TCRdb's copy carries only in-frame clones and drops some. This table holds about 43,000 clones, 90% to 95% found once. As concerns this clone: Its antigen remains unknown.

The chain uses TRBV25-1 and TRBJ1-1; 11 bases align to TRBD1. The receptor was derived from a woman aged 40-70 years with stage II lung adenocarcinoma. This sample comprised PBMCs, obtained before any cancer treatment. This chain's CDR3 is CASGRGQGVSFF. CDR3 bases: TGTGCCAGCGGTCGGGGACAGGGGGTGAGCTTCTTT.